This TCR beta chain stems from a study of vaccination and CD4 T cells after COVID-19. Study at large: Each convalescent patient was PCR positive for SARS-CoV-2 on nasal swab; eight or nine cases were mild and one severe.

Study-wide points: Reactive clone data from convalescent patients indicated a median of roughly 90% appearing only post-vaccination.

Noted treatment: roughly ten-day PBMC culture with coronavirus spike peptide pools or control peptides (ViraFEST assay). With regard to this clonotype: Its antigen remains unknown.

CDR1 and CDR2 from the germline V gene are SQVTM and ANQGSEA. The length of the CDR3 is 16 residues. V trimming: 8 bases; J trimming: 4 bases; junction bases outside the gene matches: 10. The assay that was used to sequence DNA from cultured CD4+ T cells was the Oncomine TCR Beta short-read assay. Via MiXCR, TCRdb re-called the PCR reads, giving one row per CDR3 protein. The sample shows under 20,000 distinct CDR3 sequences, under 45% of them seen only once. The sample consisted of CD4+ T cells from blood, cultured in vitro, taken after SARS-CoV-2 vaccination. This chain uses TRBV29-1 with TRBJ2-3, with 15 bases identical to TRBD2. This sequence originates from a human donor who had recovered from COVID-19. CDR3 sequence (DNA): TGCAGCCTGGGACTAGCGGGAGGCAATAGTCCAGATACGCAGTATTTT. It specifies CSLGLAGGNSPDTQYF.